This T cell receptor beta chain emerged from a study of CD8 T cells in Susac syndrome (dated by TCRdb to about 2019). Regarding the complete study: Whether CD8+ T cell activation and differentiation in Susac syndrome was antigen driven was tested using repertoire sequencing. Beyond this particular receptor, the publication reports: The TCR sequencing and HLA analysis was acknowledged to have included a relatively small number of individuals.

High-throughput TCR beta sequencing profiled peripheral blood CD8+ and CD4+ T cells from healthy donors, Susac syndrome patients and multiple sclerosis patients. Multiple sclerosis controls were treatment-naive patients with stable or active relapsing-remitting disease fulfilling revised McDonald criteria. Bulk CD8+ and CD4+ T cells were purified magnetically by negative isolation, whereas CD8+ TEMRA cells were enriched by FACS. Blood was drawn into EDTA tubes, processed within 24 hours, and PBMCs were isolated by density gradient centrifugation. PBMCs intended for TCR sequencing were cryopreserved in liquid nitrogen and were subsequently thawed in a 37 degrees C water bath. The sorted or isolated CD4+, CD8+ and CD8+ TEMRA cells had a purity of 90% or higher. With respect to this clonotype: Its antigen specificity is not known. Per-base qualities were not stored, and no clone one base away is much larger.

The germline V gene specifies SGHRS as CDR1 and YFSETQ as CDR2. The CDR3 spans 15 residues, from the cysteine through the phenylalanine. The DNA shown is the 45-base CDR3, in frame from base 1. Relative to germline, V is 6 bases shorter and J is 1 base shorter, with 16 bases between their ends. RNA was extracted using the RNeasy kit, and about 0.45 to 1 ug of the RNA was reverse transcribed with random hexamers. The immunoSEQ multiplex PCR assay, which covers 54 Vbeta and 13 Jbeta segments, was used to amplify TCR beta CDR3 regions. PCR amplification bias was corrected using a synthetic template baseline for primer optimization and computational correction. In the original analysis: Only productive sequences were kept, with reads annotated to V, D and J genes according to IMGT and analyzed in immunoSEQ Analyzer. Clonality was computed as one minus Shannon entropy normalized by log2 of the number of productive unique sequences. For each patient and control, public and private clones were evaluated within the 100 most prevalent clones. Clones were defined as Susac-specific if absent from the healthy and MS cohorts, from around 1,000 published viral clones and from other ImmuneACCESS disease sequences. TCRdb trimmed public reads at Q25 via fastp, called clones via MiXCR and kept in-frame beta chains. One record per CDR3 amino acid sequence lists the most common genes and DNA. The V and J calls follow TCRdb's processing rather than the paper's. The sample includes 150,000 to 200,000 distinct CDR3 sequences, with approximately 96% observed a single time. 0.093% of the sample goes to the ten largest clones.

Material: CD4+ T cells from PBMCs. The sequence links TRBV5-1 to TRBJ1-1, with TRBD1 tentatively as D gene (6 bases match). The source of this sequence is a human donor with multiple sclerosis. The CDR3 protein is CASNRWAGANTEAFF. In nucleotide form, the sequence is TGCGCCAGCAACCGATGGGCAGGGGCGAACACTGAAGCTTTCTTT.